The 11 T cell receptor beta chains below were found in one sample sequenced in a study of control samples from healthy donors and cancer patients. Only in-frame clones appear in the TCRdb table, and some are missing; sequencing was by immunoSEQ multiplex PCR. This sample has 150,000 to 200,000 clones, with about nine tenths found just once. Sequencing was done on a sample of blood. The source is a woman aged 30 to 39 in good health.

CDR3 in amino acids: CASSLEGDYGYTF. The CDR3 nucleotides read TGTGCCAGCAGTTTAGAAGGGGACTATGGCTACACCTTC. This chain joins TRBV27 and TRBJ1-2; tentatively, D is TRBD1 (5 bases). The CDR3 runs to 13 residues. CDR1 and CDR2 (germline): MNHEY, SMNVEV (reference sequence). The ends were cut back, 2 bases at V and 3 bases at J, with 7 bases in the middle.

Comments on this clone: The identical CDR3 is also encoded by other nucleotide sequences in the sample. The gene calls are TRBV9 and TRBJ2-1; 13 nucleotides agree with TRBD2. V lost 0 bases, J lost 8 bases, and 2 bases stayed unmatched. The CDR3 spans 15 residues. Germline values: CDR1 SGDLS, CDR2 YYNGEE. CDR3 in amino acids: CASSVGLAGGYEQFF. In DNA, the CDR3 is TGTGCCAGCAGCGTAGGACTAGCGGGAGGCTATGAGCAGTTCTTC.

The rearrangement uses TRBV24-1 and TRBJ2-3, with a possible D match to TRBD2 (6 bases). Germline loops: CDR1 KGHDR, CDR2 SFDVKD. V lost 4 bases and J 0 bases, leaving 13 bases between the germline ends. The CDR3 runs to 16 residues. CDR3 protein: CATSERPGLSTDTQYF. The CDR3 bases are TGTGCCACCAGTGAGCGACCGGGACTTAGCACAGATACGCAGTATTTT.

The chain has TRBV6-5 and TRBJ1-2, with D perhaps matching TRBD1 (5 bases). The V gene lost 0 bases and the J gene lost 0 bases, with 8 bases spanning the gap. The CDR3 extends over 15 amino acids. Germline loops: CDR1 MNHEY, CDR2 SVGAGI. The CDR3 loop is CASSYSTATNYGYTF. In DNA form, the CDR3 reads TGTGCCAGCAGTTACTCGACAGCGACTAACTATGGCTACACCTTC.

The genes are TRBV27 and TRBJ2-7; TRBD2 is a possible D gene (7 bases). The CDR3 covers 15 residues. Germline loops: CDR1 MNHEY, CDR2 SMNVEV (reference sequence). Trimming left V 2 bases short and J 3 bases short, with 14 bases between. CDR3 region: CASSLGGAYGYEQYF. The DNA of the CDR3 is TGTGCCAGCAGTTTAGGGGGGGCCTATGGCTACGAGCAGTACTTC.

The chain uses TRBV5-5 and TRBJ2-7; no definite D call. Germline CDR1 and CDR2: SGHKS and YYEKEE (reference sequence). V dropped 0 bases and J dropped 5 bases, with 9 bases sitting between them. The CDR3 consists of 13 residues. The CDR3 reads CASSLELVHEQYF. The CDR3 nucleotides read TGTGCCAGCAGCTTGGAGCTAGTCCACGAGCAGTACTTC.

Regarding this clone: Other DNA sequences in this sample translate to the same CDR3. The chain is built from TRBV6-6 and TRBJ2-3; TRBD1 might be the D (5 bases). V dropped 5 bases and J dropped 4 bases, with 7 bases sitting between them. Germline V gives CDR1 MNHNY, CDR2 SVGAGI (reference sequence). The CDR3 is 12 residues long. Here the CDR3 DNA reads TGTGCCAGCAGTCGACAGTCAGATACGCAGTATTTT. Its protein is CASSRQSDTQYF.

On this clone: Different DNA sequences within this sample yield the same CDR3. This chain connects TRBV19 to TRBJ1-1; D might be TRBD1 (6 bases). CDR1 LNHDA and CDR2 SQIVND come from the germline V gene (reference sequence). The CDR3 extends over 13 amino acids. V was cut by 7 bases and J by 1 base, with 10 bases left in between. CDR3 DNA sequence: TGTGCCAGTACTCCACAGGGGAACACTGAAGCTTTCTTT. As protein: CASTPQGNTEAFF.

This clone has just one count. This CDR3 reads CASSQRSGRYTGELFF. CDR3 in DNA: TGTGCCAGCAGCCAGCGGTCCGGGAGATACACCGGGGAGCTGTTTTTT. V and J are TRBV7-2 and TRBJ2-2, with D perhaps TRBD2 (6 bases). The CDR3 is 16 residues long. Trimming removed 5 bases from V and 3 bases from J, with 16 bases in between. Germline CDR1 is SGHTA and CDR2 is FQGNSA.

The rearrangement links TRBV5-5 to TRBJ1-2, with unresolved D. Trimming pared 0 bases from V and 5 bases from J, leaving 11 bases between. This CDR3 spans 14 amino acids. From germline, CDR1 is SGHKS and CDR2 YYEKEE (reference sequence). CDR3 coding DNA: TGTGCCAGCAGCTTGGCGGCAATGAGGTATGGCTACACCTTC. Protein product: CASSLAAMRYGYTF.

The V gene is TRBV6-2 or TRBV6-3, the J gene TRBJ1-5; the D is unclear. Trimming cost V 5 bases and J 6 bases, with 14 bases left between them. Germline lookup yields CDR1 MNHEY and CDR2 SVGEGT. This CDR3 comprises 14 residues. The CDR3 sequence: CASSIVVGGQPQHF. The CDR3 coding sequence is TGTGCCAGCAGTATCGTAGTGGGCGGTCAGCCCCAGCATTTT.